One and the same sample provided the 7 T cell receptor beta chains below, sequenced in a study of control samples from healthy donors and cancer patients. The table came from immunoSEQ multiplex PCR; TCRdb's copy has only in-frame clones and leaves some out. The profile shows 110,000 or so clones, 75% to 95% of them singletons. Sequencing was performed on blood. The source is a human donor in good health. The donor label of this sample is uncertain.

V gene TRBV5-1 combines with J gene TRBJ1-6, with a possible D match to TRBD1 (6 bases). Germline V CDR1 and CDR2: SGHRS, YFSETQ. Between the trimmed V and J ends, which lost 4 bases and 0 bases, there was a span of 23 bases. CDR3 length: 20 amino acids. This chain's CDR3 is CASSPRTPGGGSSYNSPLHF. For the CDR3, the DNA is TGCGCCAGCAGCCCCCGGACGCCCGGGGGCGGGAGCTCCTATAATTCACCCCTCCACTTT.

The chain couples TRBV5-5 to TRBJ1-6; 7 positions agree with TRBD1. There are 15 residues in the CDR3. Germline CDR1 is SGHKS and CDR2 is YYEKEE (reference sequence). The ends lost 5 bases at V and 8 bases at J; junction bases unmatched: 10. The CDR3 DNA reads as TGTGCCAGCAGACGAGATGGACAGGCGGATTCACCCCTCCACTTT. It encodes CASRRDGQADSPLHF.

The chain links TRBV27 to TRBJ1-2; D perhaps matches TRBD1 (6 bases). The ends were cut back, 6 bases at V and 4 bases at J, with 12 bases in the middle. The CDR3 sequence is 13 residues long. The germline V gene has CDR1 MNHEY and CDR2 SMNVEV (reference sequence). Written as DNA, the CDR3 is TGTGCCAGCAGCGACAGGCCAACCTATGGCTACACCTTC. Its protein product is CASSDRPTYGYTF.

The V gene is TRBV3-1 (or the pseudogene TRBV3-2), the J gene TRBJ2-3; possibly TRBD1 or TRBD2 for D (5 bases each). This CDR3 has 17 residues. Germline V gives CDR1 LGHDT, CDR2 YNNKEL (reference sequence). Between the trimmed V and J ends, which lost 5 bases and 2 bases, there was a span of 20 bases. Here the CDR3 reads CASSFKLGPQITDTQYF. DNA of the CDR3: TGTGCCAGCAGCTTTAAACTGGGACCTCAAATCACAGATACGCAGTATTTT.

The chain uses TRBV5-1 and TRBJ1-4; 7 positions agree with TRBD1. CDR1 and CDR2 from the germline V gene are SGHRS and YFSETQ. V shed 3 bases and J 14 bases; nucleotides not matched to a gene: 4. The CDR3 is made up of 11 amino acids. CDR3 DNA sequence: TGCGCCAGCAGCTCGGGACAGAAGCTGTTTTTT. Protein: CASSSGQKLFF.

The chain carries TRBV5-4 and TRBJ1-2, with 8 bases fitting TRBD1. The CDR3 contains 14 residues. Germline V gene sequence: CDR1 SGHNT, CDR2 YYREEE (reference sequence). The J segment lost 5 bases and the V segment lost 0 bases, leaving 3 bases of the junction unmatched. Written as DNA, the CDR3 is TGTGCCAGCAGCTTGGCCCACAGGGGGTATGGCTACACCTTC. It yields the protein CASSLAHRGYGYTF.

The chain carries TRBV2 and TRBJ2-7; a weak D match, TRBD2 (6 bases). The CDR3 is 15 amino acids. Trimming removed 6 bases from V and 1 base from J, with 16 bases in between. Germline values: CDR1 SNHLY, CDR2 FYNNEI. DNA for the CDR3: TGTGCCAGCAGCGGAGGGCAGGGTAGATCCTACGAGCAGTACTTC. Its translation is CASSGGQGRSYEQYF.